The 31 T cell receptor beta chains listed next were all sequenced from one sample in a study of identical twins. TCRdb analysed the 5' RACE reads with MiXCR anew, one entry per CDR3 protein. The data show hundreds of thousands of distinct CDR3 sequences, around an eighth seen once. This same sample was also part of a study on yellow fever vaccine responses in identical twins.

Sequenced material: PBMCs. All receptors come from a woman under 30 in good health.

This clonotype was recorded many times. The DNA for the CDR3 is TGTGCCACCAGGGGGACAGGGTCGAACACCGGGGAGCTGTTTTTT. This translates into CATRGTGSNTGELFF. V is TRBV24-1 and J is TRBJ2-2; TRBD1 aligns across 9 bases. Per germline, CDR1 KGHDR and CDR2 SFDVKD. The CDR3 is made up of 15 amino acids. The V and J ends lost 7 bases and 0 bases, in that order; junction bases with no gene match: 2.

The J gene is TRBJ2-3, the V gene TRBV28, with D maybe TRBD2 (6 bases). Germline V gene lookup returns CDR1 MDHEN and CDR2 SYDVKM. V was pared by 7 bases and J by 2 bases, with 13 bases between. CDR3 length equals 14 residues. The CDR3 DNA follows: TGTGCCAGCACCCCGGGACTTAACACAGATACGCAGTATTTT. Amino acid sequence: CASTPGLNTDTQYF.

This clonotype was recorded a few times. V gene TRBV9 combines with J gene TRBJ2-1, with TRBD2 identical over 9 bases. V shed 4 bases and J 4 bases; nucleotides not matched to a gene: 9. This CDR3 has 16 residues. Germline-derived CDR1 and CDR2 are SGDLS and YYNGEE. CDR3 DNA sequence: TGTGCCAGCAGCTCCGCCACTAGCGGGTCGTACAATGAGCAGTTCTTC. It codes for CASSSATSGSYNEQFF. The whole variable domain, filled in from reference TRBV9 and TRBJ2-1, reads DSGVTQTPKHLITATGQRVTLRCSPRSGDLSVYWYQQSLDQGLQFLIQYYNGEERAKGNILERFSAQQFPDLHSELNLSSLELGDSALYFCASSSATSGSYNEQFFGPGTRLTVL.

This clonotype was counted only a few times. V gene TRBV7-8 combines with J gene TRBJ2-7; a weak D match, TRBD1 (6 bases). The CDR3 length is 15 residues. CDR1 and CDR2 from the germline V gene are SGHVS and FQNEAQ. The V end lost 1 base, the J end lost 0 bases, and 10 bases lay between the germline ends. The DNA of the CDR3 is TGTGCCAGCAGCTTAGTCGCGGACAGCTCCTACGAGCAGTACGTC. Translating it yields CASSLVADSSYEQYV.

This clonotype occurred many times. As DNA, the CDR3 is TGCGCCAGCAGGGGGACAGGGGCCTACGAGCAGTACTTC. Translating gives CASRGTGAYEQYF. The chain recombines TRBV4-1 with TRBJ2-7, with 10 positions matching TRBD1. CDR3 length: 13 amino acids. V dropped 6 bases and J dropped 2; count of bases not matched to a gene: 1. Germline V CDR1 and CDR2: MGHRA, YSYEKL.

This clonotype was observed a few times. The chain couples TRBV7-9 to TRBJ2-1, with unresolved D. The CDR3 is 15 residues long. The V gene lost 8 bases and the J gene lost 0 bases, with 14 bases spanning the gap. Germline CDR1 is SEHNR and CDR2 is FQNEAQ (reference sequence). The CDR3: CASLSTQSSYNEQFF. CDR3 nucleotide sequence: TGTGCCAGCCTTTCGACTCAAAGCTCCTACAATGAGCAGTTCTTC.

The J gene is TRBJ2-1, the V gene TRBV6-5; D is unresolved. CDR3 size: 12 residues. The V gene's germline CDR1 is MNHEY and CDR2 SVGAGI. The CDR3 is CAVGGEYNEQFF. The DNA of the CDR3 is TGTGCTGTGGGCGGAGAGTACAATGAGCAGTTCTTC.

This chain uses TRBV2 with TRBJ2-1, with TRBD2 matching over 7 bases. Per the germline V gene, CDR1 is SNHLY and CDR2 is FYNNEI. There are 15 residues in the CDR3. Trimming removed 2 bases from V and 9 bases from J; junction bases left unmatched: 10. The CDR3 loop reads CASSEFGGGPSEQFF. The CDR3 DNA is TGTGCCAGCAGTGAATTTGGGGGAGGGCCGAGTGAGCAGTTCTTC.

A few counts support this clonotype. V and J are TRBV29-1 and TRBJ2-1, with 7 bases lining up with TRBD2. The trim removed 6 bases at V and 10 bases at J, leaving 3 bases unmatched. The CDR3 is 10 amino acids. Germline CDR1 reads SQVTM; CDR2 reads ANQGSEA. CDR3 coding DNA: TGCAGCGTAGGACTAGTAGAGCAGTTCTTC. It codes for CSVGLVEQFF.

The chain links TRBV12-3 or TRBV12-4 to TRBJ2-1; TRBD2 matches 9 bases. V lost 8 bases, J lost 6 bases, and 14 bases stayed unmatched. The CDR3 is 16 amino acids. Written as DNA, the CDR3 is TGTGCCAGCGGACGTTTGGGCGGGAGGGCCTCCAATGAGCAGTTCTTC. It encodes CASGRLGGRASNEQFF.

CDR3 loop: CSVAPGATYEQYF. CDR3 DNA: TGCAGCGTAGCCCCCGGGGCAACCTACGAGCAGTACTTC. The chain carries TRBV29-1 and TRBJ2-7; either TRBD1 or TRBD2 may fit D (5 bases each). The V end was cut by 6 bases, the J end by 2 bases, with 14 bases between. The CDR3 has 13 residues. CDR1 is SQVTM, CDR2 ANQGSEA, per germline.

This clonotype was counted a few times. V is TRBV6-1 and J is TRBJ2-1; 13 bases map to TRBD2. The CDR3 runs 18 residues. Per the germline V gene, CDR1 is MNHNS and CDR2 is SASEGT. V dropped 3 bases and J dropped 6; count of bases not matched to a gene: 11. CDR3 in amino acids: CASSELALGLAGLNEQFF. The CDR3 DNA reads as TGTGCCAGCAGTGAGTTAGCCCTGGGACTAGCGGGACTCAATGAGCAGTTCTTC.

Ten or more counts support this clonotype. In DNA form, the CDR3 reads TGTGCCAGCAGCTCCAGACAGGGGATTGGTTTGGCTTTCTTT. Translation: CASSSRQGIGLAFF. The J gene is TRBJ1-1, the V gene TRBV13, with 8 bases identical to TRBD1. Germline CDR1 PRHDT, CDR2 FYEKMQ (reference sequence). The trim removed 4 bases at V and 11 bases at J, leaving 12 bases unmatched. The CDR3 is made up of 14 amino acids.

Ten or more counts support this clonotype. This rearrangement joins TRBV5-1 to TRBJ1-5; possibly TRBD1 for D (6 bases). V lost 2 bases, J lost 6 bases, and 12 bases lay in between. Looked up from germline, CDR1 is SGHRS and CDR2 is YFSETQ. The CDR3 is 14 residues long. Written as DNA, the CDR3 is TGCGCCAGCAGCTTCGGGGAAGGGGGTCAGCCCCAGCATTTT. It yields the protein CASSFGEGGQPQHF.

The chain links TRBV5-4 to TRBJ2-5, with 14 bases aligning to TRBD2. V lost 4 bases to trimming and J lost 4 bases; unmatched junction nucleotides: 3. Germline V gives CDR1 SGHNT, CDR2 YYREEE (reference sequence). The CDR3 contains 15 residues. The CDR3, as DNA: TGTGCCAGCAGCGTGGGACTAGCGGGAGCAGAGACCCAGTACTTC. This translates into CASSVGLAGAETQYF.

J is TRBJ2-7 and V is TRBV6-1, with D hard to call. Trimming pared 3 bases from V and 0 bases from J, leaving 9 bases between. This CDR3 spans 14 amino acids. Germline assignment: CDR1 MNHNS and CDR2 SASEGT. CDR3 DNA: TGTGCCAGCAGTGAGCCCAGGAGCTCCTACGAGCAGTACTTC. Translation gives CASSEPRSSYEQYF.

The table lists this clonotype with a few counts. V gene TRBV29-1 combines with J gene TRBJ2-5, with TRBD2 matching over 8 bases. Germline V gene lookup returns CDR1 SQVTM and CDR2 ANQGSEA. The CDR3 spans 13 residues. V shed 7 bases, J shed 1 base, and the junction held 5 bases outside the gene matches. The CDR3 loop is CSARGAPQETQYF. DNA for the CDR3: TGCAGCGCGCGGGGGGCCCCCCAAGAGACCCAGTACTTC. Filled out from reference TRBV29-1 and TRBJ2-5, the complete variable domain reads SAVISQKPSRDICQRGTSLTIQCQVDSQVTMMFWYRQQPGQSLTLIATANQGSEATYESGFVIDKFPISRPNLTFSTLTVSNMSPEDSSIYLCSARGAPQETQYFGPGTRLLVL.

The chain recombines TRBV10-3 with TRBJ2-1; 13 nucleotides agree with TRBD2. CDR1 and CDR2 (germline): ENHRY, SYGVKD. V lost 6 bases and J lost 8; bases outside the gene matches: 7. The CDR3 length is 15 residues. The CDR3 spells CAIRILAGGRDEQFF. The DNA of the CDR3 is TGTGCCATCAGGATACTAGCGGGGGGGCGTGATGAGCAGTTCTTC.

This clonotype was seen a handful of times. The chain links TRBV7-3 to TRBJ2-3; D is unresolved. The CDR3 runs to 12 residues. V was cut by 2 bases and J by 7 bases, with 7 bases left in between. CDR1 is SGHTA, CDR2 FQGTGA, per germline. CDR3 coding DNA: TGTGCCAGCAGCTTAGACTTTAATACGCAGTATTTT. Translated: CASSLDFNTQYF.

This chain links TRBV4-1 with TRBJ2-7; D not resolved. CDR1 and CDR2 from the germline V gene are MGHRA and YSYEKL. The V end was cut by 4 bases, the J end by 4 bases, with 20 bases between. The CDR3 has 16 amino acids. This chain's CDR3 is CASSLSTGPPPYEQYF. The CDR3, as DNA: TGCGCCAGCAGCCTCTCTACCGGGCCCCCCCCTTACGAGCAGTACTTC.

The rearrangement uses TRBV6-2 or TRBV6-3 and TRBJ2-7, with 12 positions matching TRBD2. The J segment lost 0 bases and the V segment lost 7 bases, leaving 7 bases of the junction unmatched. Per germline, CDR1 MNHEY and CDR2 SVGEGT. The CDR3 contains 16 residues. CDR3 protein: CASNQATSGGSYEQYF. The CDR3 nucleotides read TGTGCCAGCAATCAAGCGACTAGCGGGGGCTCCTACGAGCAGTACTTC.

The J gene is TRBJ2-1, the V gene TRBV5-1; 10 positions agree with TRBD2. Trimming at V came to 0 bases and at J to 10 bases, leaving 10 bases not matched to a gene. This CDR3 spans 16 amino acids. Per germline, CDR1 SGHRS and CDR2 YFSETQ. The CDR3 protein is CASSLEFSGRAEEQFF. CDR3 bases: TGCGCCAGCAGCTTGGAATTCAGCGGGAGGGCTGAAGAGCAGTTCTTC.

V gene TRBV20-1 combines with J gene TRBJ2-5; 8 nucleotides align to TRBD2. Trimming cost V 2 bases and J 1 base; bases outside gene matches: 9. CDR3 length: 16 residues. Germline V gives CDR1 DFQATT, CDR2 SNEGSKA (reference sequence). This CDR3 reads CSARFHSGVSQETQYF. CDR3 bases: TGCAGTGCTAGATTTCATAGCGGGGTTTCCCAAGAGACCCAGTACTTC.

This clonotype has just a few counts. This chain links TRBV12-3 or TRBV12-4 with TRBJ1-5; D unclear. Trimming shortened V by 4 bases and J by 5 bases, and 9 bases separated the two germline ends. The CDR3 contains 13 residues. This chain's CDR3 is CASSWTEYQPQHF. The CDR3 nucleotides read TGTGCCAGCAGTTGGACGGAATATCAGCCCCAGCATTTT.

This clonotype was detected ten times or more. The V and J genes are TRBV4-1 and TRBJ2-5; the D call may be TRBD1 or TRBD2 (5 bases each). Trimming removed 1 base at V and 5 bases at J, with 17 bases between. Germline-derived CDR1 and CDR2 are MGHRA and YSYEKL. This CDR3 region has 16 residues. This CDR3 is CASSQVWGWTGETQYF. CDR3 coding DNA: TGCGCCAGCAGCCAAGTATGGGGGTGGACCGGCGAGACCCAGTACTTC.

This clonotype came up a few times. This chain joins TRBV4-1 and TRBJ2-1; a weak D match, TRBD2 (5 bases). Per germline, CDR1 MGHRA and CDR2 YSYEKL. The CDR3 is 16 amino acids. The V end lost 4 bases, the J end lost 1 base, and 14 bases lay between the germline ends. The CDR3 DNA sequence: TGCGCCAGCAGCCCATTCAACGGGATGTCCTACAATGAGCAGTTCTTC. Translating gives CASSPFNGMSYNEQFF.

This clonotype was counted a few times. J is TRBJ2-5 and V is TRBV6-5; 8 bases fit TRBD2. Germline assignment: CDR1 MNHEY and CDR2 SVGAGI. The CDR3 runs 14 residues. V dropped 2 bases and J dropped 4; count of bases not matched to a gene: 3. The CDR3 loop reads CASSYGAGGETQYF. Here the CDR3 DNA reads TGTGCCAGCAGTTACGGGGCGGGAGGAGAGACCCAGTACTTC.

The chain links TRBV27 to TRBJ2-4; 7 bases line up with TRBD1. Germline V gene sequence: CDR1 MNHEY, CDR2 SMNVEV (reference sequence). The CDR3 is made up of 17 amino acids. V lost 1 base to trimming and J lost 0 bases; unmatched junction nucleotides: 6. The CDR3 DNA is TGTGCCAGCAGTTTATGGTCCCAGGGGGAAGCCAAAAACATTCAGTACTTC. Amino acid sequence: CASSLWSQGEAKNIQYF.

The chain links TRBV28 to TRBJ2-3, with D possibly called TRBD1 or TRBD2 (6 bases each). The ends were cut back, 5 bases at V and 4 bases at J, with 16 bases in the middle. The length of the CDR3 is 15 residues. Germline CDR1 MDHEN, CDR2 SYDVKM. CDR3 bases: TGTGCCAGCAGTATTCGGGGGCCCCGCTCAGATACGCAGTATTTT. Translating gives CASSIRGPRSDTQYF.

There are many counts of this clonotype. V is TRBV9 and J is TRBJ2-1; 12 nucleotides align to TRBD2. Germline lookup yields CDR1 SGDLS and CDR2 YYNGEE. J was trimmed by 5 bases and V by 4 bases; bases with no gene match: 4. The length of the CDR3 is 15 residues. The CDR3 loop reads CASSTLAGGNNEQFF. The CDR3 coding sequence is TGTGCCAGCAGCACCCTAGCGGGGGGGAACAATGAGCAGTTCTTC.

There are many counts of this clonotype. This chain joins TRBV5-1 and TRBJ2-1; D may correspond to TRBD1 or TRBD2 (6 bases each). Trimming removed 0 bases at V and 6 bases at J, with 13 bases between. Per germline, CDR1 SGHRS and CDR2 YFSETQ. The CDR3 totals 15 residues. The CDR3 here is CASSLAGGSPNEQFF. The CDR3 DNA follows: TGCGCCAGCAGCTTGGCCGGGGGCAGCCCCAATGAGCAGTTCTTC.